What follows are 21 T cell receptor beta chains derived from one specimen sequenced in a study of blood T cell repertoires in COVID-19. TCRdb's table, derived via immunoSEQ multiplex PCR, lists solely in-frame clones and lacks some. The profile shows approximately 300,000 clones, 89% of them singletons. Sequencing was carried out using peripheral blood. Source of these receptors: a man aged 18-30 years who had recovered from COVID-19.

This clone has more than one count but fewer than ten. This rearrangement joins TRBV11-2 to TRBJ1-1; tentatively, D is TRBD1 (5 bases). The V gene lost 0 bases and the J gene lost 6 bases, with 14 bases spanning the gap. Germline CDR1 reads SGHAT; CDR2 reads FQNNGV. The CDR3 length is 15 residues. The CDR3: CASSLEIAGRAEAFF. CDR3 DNA sequence: TGTGCCAGCAGCTTAGAGATTGCAGGGAGGGCTGAAGCTTTCTTT.

The chain joins TRBV7-8 to TRBJ1-2; TRBD1 agrees at 8 bases. Unmatched junction bases numbered 9, after V lost 1 base and J lost 8 bases. There are 15 residues in the CDR3. CDR1 SGHVS and CDR2 FQNEAQ come from the germline V gene. CDR3 amino acids: CASSLDRQGAWGYTF. The CDR3 DNA reads as TGTGCCAGCAGCTTAGATCGGCAGGGGGCATGGGGCTACACCTTC. Filled out from reference TRBV7-8 and TRBJ1-2, the complete variable domain reads GAGVSQSPRYKVAKRGQDVALRCDPISGHVSLFWYQQALGQGPEFLTYFQNEAQLDKSGLPSDRFFAERPEGSVSTLKIQRTQQEDSAVYLCASSLDRQGAWGYTFGSGTRLTVV.

This chain connects TRBV30 to TRBJ1-3; 8 bases fit TRBD1. The CDR3 sequence is 16 residues long. The V gene end was trimmed by 2 bases and the J gene end by 0 bases; junction bases not matched to a gene: 6. Germline values: CDR1 GTSNPN, CDR2 SVGIG (reference sequence). CDR3 in amino acids: CAWSRRTGTSGNTIYF. Here the CDR3 DNA reads TGTGCCTGGAGTCGAAGGACAGGGACCTCTGGAAACACCATATATTTT.

The gene calls are TRBV3-1 (or the pseudogene TRBV3-2) and TRBJ2-5, with TRBD1 matching over 8 bases. V gave up 6 bases and J gave up 1 base; unmatched junction bases: 4. This CDR3 contains 14 residues. Per germline, CDR1 LGHDT and CDR2 YNNKEL (reference sequence). As DNA, the CDR3 is TGTGCCAGCAGATTGACAGGGGCCCAAGAGACCCAGTACTTC. Protein sequence: CASRLTGAQETQYF.

This rearrangement joins TRBV2 to TRBJ1-2; D is perhaps TRBD1 (6 bases). The CDR3 is made up of 13 amino acids. V was pared by 6 bases and J by 8 bases, with 16 bases between. Germline V lookup: CDR1 SNHLY, CDR2 FYNNEI. The chain's CDR3 is CASRGDISGGYTF. DNA of the CDR3: TGTGCCAGCAGGGGGGACATCTCCGGGGGCTACACCTTC.

This clone was detected once. The J gene is TRBJ2-7, the V gene TRBV25-1, with 11 bases identical to TRBD1. J lost 5 bases, V lost 3 bases, and 12 bases had no gene match. CDR3 length: 17 residues. Per the germline V gene, CDR1 is MGHDK and CDR2 is SYGVNS. The CDR3 here is CASSEFSLGQGDDEQYF. The CDR3 DNA sequence: TGTGCCAGCAGTGAGTTCTCTTTGGGACAGGGGGATGACGAGCAGTACTTC.

In this sample, this clone turned up once. The CDR3 protein is CSASRLAGEREQYF. CDR3 coding DNA: TGCAGTGCTAGTCGACTAGCGGGAGAGCGCGAGCAGTACTTC. The chain carries TRBV20-1 and TRBJ2-7, with 12 positions matching TRBD2. Trimming at V came to 3 bases and at J to 6 bases, leaving 6 bases not matched to a gene. Germline V lookup: CDR1 DFQATT, CDR2 SNEGSKA (reference sequence). The CDR3 is 14 residues long.

The chain couples TRBV7-8 to TRBJ2-7; D perhaps matches TRBD1 (5 bases). The germline V and J ends were trimmed by 4 bases and 0 bases, with 13 bases remaining between them. The germline V gene has CDR1 SGHVS and CDR2 FQNEAQ. The CDR3 runs to 15 residues. CDR3 nucleotide sequence: TGTGCCAGCAGCTCCCCCCCGACAGACTCCTACGAGCAGTACTTC. It specifies CASSSPPTDSYEQYF.

The V and J genes are TRBV30 and TRBJ1-1; no firm D call. This CDR3 is built from 12 residues. The germline CDR1 and CDR2 sequences are GTSNPN and SVGIG (reference sequence). The CDR3 bases are TGTGTCCTTTCCCGGGGGAACACTGAAGCTTTCTTT. This gives the protein CVLSRGNTEAFF.

The sample holds one count of this clone. This chain joins TRBV19 and TRBJ1-5, with D tentatively TRBD1 (6 bases). Trimming shortened V by 6 bases and J by 9 bases, and 18 bases separated the two germline ends. The CDR3 covers 14 residues. Germline V gene data show CDR1 as LNHDA and CDR2 as SQIVND (reference sequence). CDR3 bases: TGTGCCAGTAGAACAGGGATGGGGGGGTGGCCCCAGCATTTT. As protein: CASRTGMGGWPQHF.

This clone was found a few times. The chain carries TRBV7-2 and TRBJ2-4; 9 bases line up with TRBD2. The V segment lost 1 base and the J segment 2 bases; nucleotides outside the gene matches: 6. CDR1 is SGHTA and CDR2 is FQGNSA in the germline V gene. The CDR3 totals 17 residues. This chain's CDR3 is CASSLDGSSGTKNIQYF. The DNA of the CDR3 is TGTGCCAGCAGCTTAGACGGGTCTAGCGGGACCAAAAACATTCAGTACTTC.

This clone was counted a single time. The chain has TRBV2 and TRBJ1-1, with a possible D match to TRBD1 (6 bases). CDR3 size: 15 residues. The germline gives CDR1 SNHLY, CDR2 FYNNEI. With 7 bases removed from V and 4 bases from J, the gap between germline ends came to 19 bases. The CDR3 reads CASTLEGGQSTEAFF. In nucleotides, the CDR3 is TGTGCCAGCACCCTAGAGGGGGGGCAGAGCACTGAAGCTTTCTTT.

This clone was seen a single time. V is TRBV10-3 and J is TRBJ1-3; D is ambiguous. Germline-derived CDR1 and CDR2 are ENHRY and SYGVKD. Between the trimmed V and J ends, which lost 0 bases and 4 bases, there was a span of 13 bases. CDR3 length: 16 residues. CDR3 DNA: TGTGCCATCAGTGAGTCGACGGGAAGGGAAGGAAACACCATATATTTT. This translates into CAISESTGREGNTIYF.

This sequence joins TRBV2 and TRBJ1-2; tentative D call: TRBD1 (6 bases). Germline V gene lookup returns CDR1 SNHLY and CDR2 FYNNEI. V was cut by 7 bases and J by 8 bases, with 14 bases left in between. This CDR3 comprises 12 residues. In nucleotides, the CDR3 is TGTGCCAGCACTTTCAGGGGTGAAGGCTACACCTTC. It encodes CASTFRGEGYTF. Drawing the rest from reference TRBV2 and TRBJ1-2, the complete variable domain is EPEVTQTPSHQVTQMGQEVILRCVPISNHLYFYWYRQILGQKVEFLVSFYNNEISEKSEIFDDQFSVERPDGSNFTLKIRSTKLEDSAMYFCASTFRGEGYTFGSGTRLTVV.

This chain connects TRBV4-1 to TRBJ2-7, with 11 bases identical to TRBD1. Trimming at V came to 5 bases and at J to 5 bases, leaving 8 bases not matched to a gene. CDR3 length: 15 residues. Germline assignment: CDR1 MGHRA and CDR2 YSYEKL. In DNA form, the CDR3 reads TGCGCCAGCAGCAAACCCGGGGACAGGGGGGACGAGCAGTACTTC. Amino acids: CASSKPGDRGDEQYF.

This clone was recorded once. The V and J genes are TRBV12-3 or TRBV12-4 and TRBJ1-2; maybe TRBD1 (5 bases). This CDR3 spans 12 amino acids. V shed 5 bases and J shed 6 bases, with 10 bases lying between them. CDR3 protein: CASSVGGDGYTF. CDR3 in DNA: TGTGCCAGCAGTGTCGGAGGGGATGGCTACACCTTC.

The chain uses TRBV7-9 and TRBJ2-4, with a possible D match to TRBD1 (6 bases). This CDR3 has 15 amino acids. Between the trimmed V and J ends, which lost 2 bases and 1 base, there was a span of 9 bases. Germline V gene sequence: CDR1 SEHNR, CDR2 FQNEAQ (reference sequence). The CDR3 DNA follows: TGTGCCAGCAGCTTATTGGGGGCGGCCAAAAACATTCAGTACTTC. Protein product: CASSLLGAAKNIQYF.

The rearrangement uses TRBV10-3 and TRBJ2-1, with TRBD2 identical over 12 bases. The length of the CDR3 is 18 residues. V was clipped by 2 bases and J by 2 bases; unmatched bases: 7. Germline V CDR1 and CDR2: ENHRY, SYGVKD. The CDR3 coding sequence is TGTGCCATCAGTGAGAGAGCGGCTAGCGGGGGGGCCTACAATGAGCAGTTCTTC. Residues: CAISERAASGGAYNEQFF.

CDR3: CASSLGGLEGDEQFF. The CDR3 nucleotides read TGCGCCAGCAGCCTGGGAGGCCTCGAAGGCGATGAGCAGTTCTTC. The rearrangement joins TRBV5-1 to TRBJ2-1; tentative D call: TRBD2 (6 bases). The germline V gene has CDR1 SGHRS and CDR2 YFSETQ. The germline V and J ends were trimmed by 4 bases and 8 bases, with 19 bases remaining between them. The CDR3 spans 15 residues.

This chain joins TRBV5-1 and TRBJ2-2; 8 bases map to TRBD2. This CDR3 region has 15 residues. The trim removed 3 bases at V and 1 base at J, leaving 2 bases unmatched. The germline CDR1 and CDR2 sequences are SGHRS and YFSETQ. The CDR3 DNA follows: TGCGCCAGCAGCTATAGCGGGAAGAACACCGGGGAGCTGTTTTTT. Residues: CASSYSGKNTGELFF.

The chain joins TRBV4-2 to TRBJ1-3; maybe TRBD1 (6 bases). V was cut by 0 bases and J by 0 bases, with 12 bases left in between. The CDR3 contains 17 residues. Per germline, CDR1 LGHNA and CDR2 YNFKEQ. The CDR3 here is CASSQDTGPFSGNTIYF. DNA for the CDR3: TGTGCCAGCAGCCAAGATACAGGGCCATTCTCTGGAAACACCATATATTTT.